The clone carrying this TCR beta chain was recorded at least ten times. The antigen is not known. These data belong to a study of regulatory T cells in long-lasting Graves disease. The wider study: Over-5-year antithyroid drug use with positive TSH receptor antibodies defined persistent Graves' disease in the study. General study points: Persistent Graves' disease cases displayed lower TCR diversity than newly diagnosed ones.

The time point was: persistent/refractory GD, antithyroid drugs over 5 years with positive TRAb. There was RNA extracted from PBMCs, and the TCR library was made from it. The CDR3 spans 15 residues. V gave up 6 bases and J gave up 0 bases, with 11 bases separating them. TCR beta libraries were built with iRepertoire HTBI primers and Arm-PCR of CDR3 regions. TCRdb reanalysed the multiplex PCR reads using MiXCR and keeps one entry per CDR3 protein. The data contain roughly 490,000 distinct CDR3 sequences, less than 25% of them seen just once; the ten biggest clones take up around 14%. The chain couples TRBV12-3 or TRBV12-4 to TRBJ1-4; no firm D call. The material was peripheral blood mononuclear cells (PBMCs), obtained when the disease was refractory, from a patient treated with antithyroid drugs. The receptor was derived from a female donor with Graves disease. The CDR3 sequence is CASRGLGTTNEKLFF. The CDR3 DNA is TGTGCCAGCAGGGGGTTGGGGACAACTAATGAAAAACTGTTTTTT.